This T cell receptor (beta chain) was identified during a study of blood T cells in healthy people across ages. Study-level results: The study found more naive CD4+ cells and higher diversity in long-lived than aged donors.

Unmatched junction bases numbered 7, after V lost 5 bases and J lost 0 bases. The CDR3 totals 16 residues. The germline gives CDR1 SGHRS, CDR2 YFSETQ. A sample-barcoded 5' primer and a J-beta primer mix were used in a second PCR of roughly 7 to 11 cycles. Every individual sample yielded 2.5 million or more paired-end reads (each containing CDR3). TCRdb re-derived calls from the 5' RACE reads in MiXCR, one entry per CDR3 protein. The table includes 850,000 to 1,300,000 distinct CDR3 sequences, around 45% detected once. Note on this clonotype: Antigen: not known.

Every donor provided around 10 milliliters of peripheral blood. V gene TRBV5-1 combines with J gene TRBJ1-1; 10 bases are a match to TRBD1. Sequencing used blood. This sequence was found in a woman aged 55-70 years in good health. CDR3 sequence reads: CASRISTGGLNTEAFF. CDR3 nucleotides: TGCGCCAGCAGAATATCGACAGGGGGCCTGAACACTGAAGCTTTCTTT.